The 4 T cell receptor beta chains below all came from one sample that was sequenced in a study of blood T cell repertoires in COVID-19. Only in-frame clones appear in the TCRdb table, and some are missing; sequencing was by immunoSEQ multiplex PCR. This table holds some 350,000 clones, more than 75% found once. Input material: peripheral blood. The receptors shown here come from a human donor in a cohort sampled during active COVID-19.

Concerning this clone: The DNA is left out, because the CDR3 cannot be placed on it with certainty; the CDR3 is given as TCRdb lists it. V usage is TRBV7-9 and J usage is TRBJ2-7; TRBD1 is taken as the D call from the table, unchecked against the DNA. Per germline, CDR1 SEHNR and CDR2 FQNEAQ (reference sequence). A total of 15 residues make up the CDR3, ends included. The CDR3 sequence is CASSSTVGQGASVYF.

The chain carries TRBV5-3 and TRBJ2-7; D unclear. TRBV5-3 falls under the ORF class, with uncertain function. Trimming took 1 base from V and 6 from J, leaving 17 bases between them. There are 15 residues in the CDR3. CDR3 sequence reads: CARSLLLSDVGEQYF. The CDR3 DNA follows: TGTGCCAGAAGCTTGTTACTGAGCGATGTAGGCGAGCAGTACTTC.

The CDR3 nucleotides read TGTGCCAGCAGCGCTACAGGGACATCTGCAACTAATGAAAAACTGTTTTTT. This encodes CASSATGTSATNEKLFF. The rearrangement joins TRBV9 to TRBJ1-4, with D perhaps matching TRBD1 (6 bases). The CDR3 covers 17 residues. Germline CDR1 reads SGDLS; CDR2 reads YYNGEE. The ends were cut back, 3 bases at V and 0 bases at J, with 15 bases in the middle.

The chain is built from TRBV28 and TRBJ2-7, with TRBD1 identical over 8 bases. Unmatched junction bases numbered 18, after V lost 8 bases and J lost 3 bases. The CDR3 has 17 amino acids. Looked up from germline, CDR1 is MDHEN and CDR2 is SYDVKM. The CDR3 protein is CASQIRTGRFVGYEQYF. The CDR3 DNA sequence: TGTGCCAGCCAAATTAGGACAGGGCGGTTTGTTGGCTACGAGCAGTACTTC. The full variable domain, with the rest looked up from reference TRBV28 and TRBJ2-7, is DVKVTQSSRYLVKRTGEKVFLECVQDMDHENMFWYRQDPGLGLRLIYFSYDVKMKEKGDIPEGYSVSREKKERFSLILESASTNQTSMYLCASQIRTGRFVGYEQYFGPGTRLTVT.